The rows below give T cell receptor beta chains drawn from one sample of a study of cytomegalovirus exposure and HLA in healthy donors. The method was immunoSEQ multiplex PCR; TCRdb's version includes in-frame clones alone and lacks a portion of them. The sample shows over 100,000 clones, roughly 80% of them seen only once. The sequenced material came from PBMCs. Receptors originate from a man between 25 and 39 years old in good health and CMV-seronegative. The CDR3 runs from the conserved cysteine through the conserved F or W.

cdr3_aa	v_call	j_call
CASSYSITGGNSPLHF	TRBV6-5	TRBJ1-6
CSARDELKQYF	TRBV20-1	TRBJ2-7
CASSPPAGVAYYNEQFF	TRBV5-5	TRBJ2-1
CASSLQGGARNTIYF	TRBV7-9	TRBJ1-3
CASSMRAGGTQYF	TRBV19	TRBJ2-5
CASSTTSGLVAEQFF	TRBV7-2	TRBJ2-1
CASSPYLGQGNSETQYF	TRBV7-9	TRBJ2-5
CASHGRGSVQGYTF	TRBV11-2	TRBJ1-2
CASSPSGETQYF	TRBV7-9	TRBJ2-5
CASSSGLAGLSPNEQYF	TRBV5-1	TRBJ2-7
CASSPTAWNMNTEAFF	TRBV9	TRBJ1-1
CASSVGTGDSPLHF	TRBV9	TRBJ1-6
CASSEQVTGDYEQYF	TRBV21-1	.
CASRTKQGRGYTF	TRBV7-2	TRBJ1-2
CASSQEKGTVYEQYF	TRBV4-3	TRBJ2-7
CASSLPGVQETQYF	TRBV5-4	TRBJ2-5
CATSREGGGYTF	TRBV15	TRBJ1-2
CASSQYRVGSTEAFF	TRBV19	TRBJ1-1
CASSFGGGTRETQYF	TRBV11-2	TRBJ2-5
CASRQDRNTNEAFF	TRBV6-4	TRBJ1-1
CASSETGDRGYTF	TRBV5-4	TRBJ1-2
CASSQDNRDSPLHF	TRBV4-3	TRBJ1-6
CASSSTGGNGETQYF	TRBV5-1	TRBJ2-5
CASSPWASGANGLTF	TRBV7-2	TRBJ2-6
CASSRGQGLNTGELFF	TRBV5-1	TRBJ2-2
CASSRHGGGTLQETQYF	TRBV7-7	TRBJ2-5
CGVDQRGPSRYF	TRBV29-1	TRBJ2-3
CATVGGTETQYF	TRBV15	TRBJ2-5
CASSQDSGEGSEQFF	TRBV4-3	TRBJ2-1
CAISEDRGGEKLFF	TRBV6-1	TRBJ1-4
CASSALRTGGQNTEAFF	TRBV10-1	TRBJ1-1
CAISTGGGGANVLTF	TRBV10-3	TRBJ2-6
CATSRAPGVGYEQYF	TRBV15	TRBJ2-7
CASSREQGRADTEAFF	TRBV4-2	TRBJ1-1
CASSTVLAEMNTEAFF	TRBV19	TRBJ1-1
CASSGYRGRTEAFF	TRBV6-1	TRBJ1-1
CASSLDRDFYEQYF	TRBV5-5	TRBJ2-7
CASSSGRNNQPQHF	TRBV2	TRBJ1-5
CAWSGGGEQYF	TRBV30	TRBJ2-7
CASSFGREAFF	TRBV7-2	TRBJ1-1
CASSQDRGGEKTYEQYF	TRBV4-3	TRBJ2-7
CASGRRTSGDFSYEQYF	TRBV2	TRBJ2-7
CASSVRDRGEETQYF	TRBV6-1	TRBJ2-5
CASSRGQASSYEQYF	TRBV7-2	TRBJ2-7
CAWSVSDTQYF	TRBV30	TRBJ2-3
CASSQVASGDSYEQYF	TRBV4-3	.
CAWSLGDSGANVLTF	TRBV30	TRBJ2-6
CASSLSGTSVYNEQFF	TRBV5-4	TRBJ2-1
CASSPPGDRANYGYTF	TRBV28	TRBJ1-2
CASSVEGQGHGGTEAFF	TRBV9	TRBJ1-1
CASCPGTSLHEQFF	TRBV12-5	TRBJ2-1